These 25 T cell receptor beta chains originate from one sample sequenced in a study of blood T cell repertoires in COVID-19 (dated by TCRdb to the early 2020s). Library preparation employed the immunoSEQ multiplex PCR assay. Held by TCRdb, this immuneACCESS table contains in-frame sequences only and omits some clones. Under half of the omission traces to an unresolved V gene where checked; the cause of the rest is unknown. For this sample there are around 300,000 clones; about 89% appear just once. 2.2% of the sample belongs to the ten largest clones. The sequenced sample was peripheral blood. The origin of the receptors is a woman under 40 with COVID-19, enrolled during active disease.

CDR3 nucleotide sequence: TGTGCCATCAGTGTGACTCCCGACAGGAACACTGAAGCTTTCTTT. Translating it yields CAISVTPDRNTEAFF. The rearrangement joins TRBV10-3 to TRBJ1-1, with a weak D call TRBD1 (5 bases). Per germline, CDR1 ENHRY and CDR2 SYGVKD. The ends were cut back, 4 bases at V and 1 base at J, with 13 bases in the middle. The CDR3 is 15 amino acids.

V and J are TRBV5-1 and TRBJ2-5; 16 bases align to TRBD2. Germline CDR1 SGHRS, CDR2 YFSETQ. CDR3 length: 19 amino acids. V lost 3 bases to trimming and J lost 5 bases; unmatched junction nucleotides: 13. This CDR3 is CASSSKGLAGGPGVETQYF. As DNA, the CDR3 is TGCGCCAGCAGCTCGAAGGGACTAGCGGGAGGGCCGGGCGTGGAGACCCAGTACTTC.

CDR3 sequence: CASSLEPGADTQYF. The CDR3, as DNA: TGTGCCAGCAGCCTAGAACCGGGAGCCGATACGCAGTATTTT. This chain connects TRBV3-1 (or the pseudogene TRBV3-2) to TRBJ2-3; TRBD2 is a possible D gene (6 bases). The germline V and J ends were trimmed by 4 bases and 6 bases, with 14 bases remaining between them. The germline gives CDR1 LGHDT, CDR2 YNNKEL (reference sequence). This CDR3 has 14 amino acids.

Here the CDR3 DNA reads TGTGCCAGCAGTTCCTCTAGGGACGGGACTACTCTCCACTTT. Translation: CASSSSRDGTTLHF. J is TRBJ1-6 and V is TRBV6-5, with D possibly TRBD1 on 5 matching bases. Deletions cut 4 bases from V and 16 bases from J, with 20 bases between. CDR3 size: 14 residues. The germline V gene has CDR1 MNHEY and CDR2 SVGAGI.

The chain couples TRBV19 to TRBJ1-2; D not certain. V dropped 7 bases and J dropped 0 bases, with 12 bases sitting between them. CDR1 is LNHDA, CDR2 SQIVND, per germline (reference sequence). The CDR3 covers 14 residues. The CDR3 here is CASTLTPANYGYTF. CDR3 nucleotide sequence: TGTGCCAGTACCCTGACACCCGCTAACTATGGCTACACCTTC.

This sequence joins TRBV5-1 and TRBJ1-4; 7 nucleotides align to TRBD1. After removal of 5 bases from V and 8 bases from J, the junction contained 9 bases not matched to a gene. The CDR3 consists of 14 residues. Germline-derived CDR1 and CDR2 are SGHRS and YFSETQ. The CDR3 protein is CASRRDRQMEKLFF. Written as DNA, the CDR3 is TGCGCCAGCAGGCGGGACAGACAAATGGAAAAACTGTTTTTT.

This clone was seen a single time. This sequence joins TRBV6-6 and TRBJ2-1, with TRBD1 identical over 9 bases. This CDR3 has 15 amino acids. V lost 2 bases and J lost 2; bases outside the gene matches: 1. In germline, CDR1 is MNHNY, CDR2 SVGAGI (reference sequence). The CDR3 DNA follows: TGTGCCAGCAGTTACGGGGACAGGGCCTACAATGAGCAGTTCTTC. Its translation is CASSYGDRAYNEQFF.

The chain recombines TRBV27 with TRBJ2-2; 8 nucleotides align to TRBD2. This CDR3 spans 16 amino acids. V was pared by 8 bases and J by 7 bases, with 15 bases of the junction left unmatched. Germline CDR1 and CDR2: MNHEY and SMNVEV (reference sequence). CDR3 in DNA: TGTGCCAGCGGCGGGCGGGAGGCTCTAAGGGGCGGGGAGCTGTTTTTT. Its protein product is CASGGREALRGGELFF.

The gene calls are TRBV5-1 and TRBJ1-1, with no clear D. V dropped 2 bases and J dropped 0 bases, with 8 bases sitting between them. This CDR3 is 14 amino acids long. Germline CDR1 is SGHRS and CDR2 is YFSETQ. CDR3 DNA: TGCGCCAGCAGCTTCGGGAACATGAACACTGAAGCTTTCTTT. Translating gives CASSFGNMNTEAFF.

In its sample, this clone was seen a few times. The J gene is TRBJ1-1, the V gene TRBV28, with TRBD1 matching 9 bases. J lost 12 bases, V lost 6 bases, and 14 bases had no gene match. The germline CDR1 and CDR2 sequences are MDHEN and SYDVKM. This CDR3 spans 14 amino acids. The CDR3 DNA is TGTGCCAGCAGCCAAGGCGGGACAGGGAATTTGCCTTTCTTT. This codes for CASSQGGTGNLPFF. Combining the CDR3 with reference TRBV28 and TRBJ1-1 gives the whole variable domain DVKVTQSSRYLVKRTGEKVFLECVQDMDHENMFWYRQDPGLGLRLIYFSYDVKMKEKGDIPEGYSVSREKKERFSLILESASTNQTSMYLCASSQGGTGNLPFFGQGTRLTVV.

The CDR3, as DNA: TGTGCCACCAGTGGTAGTAGCGGGAGGGTGGGAGAGACCCAGTACTTC. Protein product: CATSGSSGRVGETQYF. V usage is TRBV24-1 and J usage is TRBJ2-5, with 11 bases identical to TRBD2. The CDR3 has 16 residues. V dropped 5 bases and J dropped 4; count of bases not matched to a gene: 8. Germline assignment: CDR1 KGHDR and CDR2 SFDVKD.

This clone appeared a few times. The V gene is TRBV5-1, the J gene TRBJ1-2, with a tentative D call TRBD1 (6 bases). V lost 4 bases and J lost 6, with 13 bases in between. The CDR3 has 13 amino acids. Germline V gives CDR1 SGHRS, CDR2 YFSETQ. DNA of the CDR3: TGCGCCAGCAGCGTGGGTCGGGACAATGGCTACACCTTC. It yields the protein CASSVGRDNGYTF.

This CDR3 reads CASSLQPGQGHEQYF. The CDR3 DNA follows: TGTGCCAGCAGTCTCCAACCGGGACAGGGACACGAGCAGTACTTC. The chain joins TRBV7-7 to TRBJ2-7, with TRBD1 matching over 9 bases. CDR3 length: 15 residues. From germline, CDR1 is SSHAT and CDR2 FNYEAQ (reference sequence). Trimming at V came to 6 bases and at J to 5 bases, leaving 11 bases not matched to a gene.

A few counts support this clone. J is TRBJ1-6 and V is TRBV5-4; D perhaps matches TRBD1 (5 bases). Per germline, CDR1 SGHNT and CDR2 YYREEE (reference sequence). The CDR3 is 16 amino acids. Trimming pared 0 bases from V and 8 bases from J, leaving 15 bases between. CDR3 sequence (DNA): TGTGCCAGCAGCTTGGATGGACACAGCCGCGATTCACCCCTCCACTTT. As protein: CASSLDGHSRDSPLHF.

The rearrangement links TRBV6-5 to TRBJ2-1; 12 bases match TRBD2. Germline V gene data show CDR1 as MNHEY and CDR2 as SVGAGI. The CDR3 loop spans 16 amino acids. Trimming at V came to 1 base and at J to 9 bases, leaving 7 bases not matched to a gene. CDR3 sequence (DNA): TGTGCCAGCAGTTACTGGACTAGCGGGACATGGGGTGAGCAGTTCTTC. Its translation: CASSYWTSGTWGEQFF.

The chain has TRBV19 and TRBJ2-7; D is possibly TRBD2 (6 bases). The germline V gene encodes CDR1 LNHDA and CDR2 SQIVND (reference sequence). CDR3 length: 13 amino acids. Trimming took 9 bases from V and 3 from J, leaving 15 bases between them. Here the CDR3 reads CARSGGVGYEQYF. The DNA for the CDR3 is TGTGCCAGATCCGGGGGTGTTGGCTACGAGCAGTACTTC. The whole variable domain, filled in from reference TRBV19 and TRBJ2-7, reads DGGITQSPKYLFRKEGQNVTLSCEQNLNHDAMYWYRQDPGQGLRLIYYSQIVNDFQKGDIAEGYSVSREKKESFPLTVTSAQKNPTAFYLCARSGGVGYEQYFGPGTRLTVT.

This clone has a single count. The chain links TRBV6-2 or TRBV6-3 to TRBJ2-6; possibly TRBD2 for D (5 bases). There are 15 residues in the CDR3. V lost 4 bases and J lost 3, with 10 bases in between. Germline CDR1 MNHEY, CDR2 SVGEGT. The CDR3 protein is CASSSHGVGANVLTF. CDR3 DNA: TGTGCCAGCAGTTCACACGGGGTTGGGGCCAACGTCCTGACTTTC.

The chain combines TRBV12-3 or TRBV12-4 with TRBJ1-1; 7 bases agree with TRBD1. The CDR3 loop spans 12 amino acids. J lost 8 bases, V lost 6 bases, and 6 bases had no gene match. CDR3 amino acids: CASRKVTGEAFF. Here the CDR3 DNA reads TGTGCCAGCAGGAAAGTGACAGGGGAAGCTTTCTTT.

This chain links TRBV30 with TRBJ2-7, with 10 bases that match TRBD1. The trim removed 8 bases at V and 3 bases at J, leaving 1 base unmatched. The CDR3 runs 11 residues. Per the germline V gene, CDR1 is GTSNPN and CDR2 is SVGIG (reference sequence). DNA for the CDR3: TGTGCCCGGGACAGGGGCTACGAGCAGTACTTC. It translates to CARDRGYEQYF.

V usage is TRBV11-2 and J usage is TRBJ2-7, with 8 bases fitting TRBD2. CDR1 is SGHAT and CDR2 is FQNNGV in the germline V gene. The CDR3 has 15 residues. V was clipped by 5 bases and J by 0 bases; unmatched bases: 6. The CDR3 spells CASSIKLAASYEQYF. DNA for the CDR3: TGTGCCAGCAGCATAAAACTAGCGGCCTCCTACGAGCAGTACTTC.

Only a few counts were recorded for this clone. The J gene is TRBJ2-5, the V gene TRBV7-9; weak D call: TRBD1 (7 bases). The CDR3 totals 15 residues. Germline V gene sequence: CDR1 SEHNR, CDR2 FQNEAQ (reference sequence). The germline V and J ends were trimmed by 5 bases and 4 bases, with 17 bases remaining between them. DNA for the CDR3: TGTGCCAGCAGCCCACGGTTCCAGGGGGGAGAGACCCAGTACTTC. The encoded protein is CASSPRFQGGETQYF.

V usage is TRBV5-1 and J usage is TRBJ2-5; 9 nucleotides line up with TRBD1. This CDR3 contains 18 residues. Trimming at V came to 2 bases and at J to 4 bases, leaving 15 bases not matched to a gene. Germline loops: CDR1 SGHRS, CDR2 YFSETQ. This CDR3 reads CASSLSPRQGVGGETQYF. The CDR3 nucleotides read TGCGCCAGCAGCTTATCCCCCCGACAGGGGGTGGGAGGAGAGACCCAGTACTTC.

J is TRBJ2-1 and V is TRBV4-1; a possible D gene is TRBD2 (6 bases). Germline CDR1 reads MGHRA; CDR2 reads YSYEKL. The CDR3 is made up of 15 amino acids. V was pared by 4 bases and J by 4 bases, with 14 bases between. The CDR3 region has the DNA TGCGCCAGCAGCCCGACTATTCGGGGGTACAATGAGCAGTTCTTC. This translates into CASSPTIRGYNEQFF.

CDR3 region: CASSLPSAGLVTQYF. Here the CDR3 DNA reads TGTGCCAGCAGCTTACCTTCTGCGGGCTTGGTGACCCAGTACTTC. The J gene is TRBJ2-5, the V gene TRBV5-6; D is perhaps TRBD2 (5 bases). The CDR3 consists of 15 residues. V was clipped by 2 bases and J by 7 bases, with 18 bases between them. Germline CDR1 and CDR2: SGHDT and YYEEEE.

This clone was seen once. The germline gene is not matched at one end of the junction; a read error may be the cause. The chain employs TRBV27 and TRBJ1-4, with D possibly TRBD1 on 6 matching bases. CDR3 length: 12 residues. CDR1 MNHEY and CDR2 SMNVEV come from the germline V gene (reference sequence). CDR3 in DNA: TGTGCCAGCAGCTCAGAGACAGGAAAATTGTTTTTT. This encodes CASSSETGKLFF.